The 13 T cell receptor beta chains listed next were all sequenced from one sample in a study of CD8 T cells in Susac syndrome. A quantity of about 0.45 to 1 ug RNA underwent reverse transcription using random hexamers. TCRdb recomputed calls from the immunoSEQ multiplex PCR reads with MiXCR, one row per CDR3 protein. Of 150,000 or so distinct CDR3 sequences detected, roughly 94% appear once; the ten largest clones hold about 0.1%. Sequenced input: CD4+ T cells from PBMCs. These receptors were taken from a human donor with multiple sclerosis.

The V gene is TRBV24-1, the J gene TRBJ1-2, with TRBD1 identical over 9 bases. J lost 8 bases, V lost 2 bases, and 5 bases had no gene match. CDR1 and CDR2 from the germline V gene are KGHDR and SFDVKD. The CDR3 spans 14 residues. Here the CDR3 DNA reads TGTGCCACCAGTGATTGGACAGGGGACGCGGGCTACACCTTC. It translates to CATSDWTGDAGYTF.

This chain connects TRBV5-1 to TRBJ2-1; D is perhaps TRBD1 (6 bases). This CDR3 comprises 14 residues. Per germline, CDR1 SGHRS and CDR2 YFSETQ. V shed 4 bases and J shed 4 bases, with 12 bases lying between them. As DNA, the CDR3 is TGCGCCAGCAGCACCCAGGGGATTTACAATGAGCAGTTCTTC. Its translation: CASSTQGIYNEQFF.

This chain uses TRBV20-1 with TRBJ2-7, with 16 bases fitting TRBD2. The CDR3 spans 18 residues. V was clipped by 2 bases and J by 7 bases; unmatched bases: 14. The germline V gene has CDR1 DFQATT and CDR2 SNEGSKA (reference sequence). This CDR3 reads CSARWGAWGLAGGGEQYF. CDR3 nucleotide sequence: TGCAGTGCTAGATGGGGGGCCTGGGGACTAGCGGGAGGGGGTGAGCAGTACTTC.

The chain joins TRBV5-6 to TRBJ2-5; TRBD2 is a possible D gene (6 bases). CDR1 is SGHDT, CDR2 YYEEEE, per germline. The V and J ends lost 4 bases and 4 bases respectively, with 14 bases between them. This CDR3 contains 14 residues. DNA of the CDR3: TGTGCCAGCAGCCCCGGAGGGTTCGGAGAGACCCAGTACTTC. Translated: CASSPGGFGETQYF.

The rearrangement joins TRBV7-9 to TRBJ2-3, with D uncertain. Germline CDR1 reads SEHNR; CDR2 reads FQNEAQ (reference sequence). Deletions cut 4 bases from V and 1 base from J, with 9 bases between. The length of the CDR3 is 14 residues. The CDR3 spells CASSSLRGTDTQYF. CDR3 coding DNA: TGTGCCAGCAGCTCTCTCCGGGGCACAGATACGCAGTATTTT.

This clonotype was picked up one time. The gene calls are TRBV6-2 or TRBV6-3 and TRBJ2-7; perhaps TRBD2 as D (5 bases). CDR1 MNHEY and CDR2 SVGEGT come from the germline V gene. This CDR3 is 14 amino acids long. With 10 bases removed from V and 0 bases from J, the gap between germline ends came to 16 bases. The CDR3 DNA follows: TGTGCCACCCGATCCGGAGGCAACTCCTACGAGCAGTACTTC. It encodes CATRSGGNSYEQYF.

V usage is TRBV19 and J usage is TRBJ1-5; possibly TRBD1 for D (6 bases). This CDR3 is 15 amino acids long. Trimming took 7 bases from V and 7 from J, leaving 20 bases between them. The germline gives CDR1 LNHDA, CDR2 SQIVND (reference sequence). The CDR3 spells CASTTVQGRRQPQHF. The CDR3, as DNA: TGTGCCAGTACCACCGTACAGGGACGGAGGCAGCCCCAGCATTTT. The variable domain in full, with the rest retrieved from reference TRBV19 and TRBJ1-5, is DGGITQSPKYLFRKEGQNVTLSCEQNLNHDAMYWYRQDPGQGLRLIYYSQIVNDFQKGDIAEGYSVSREKKESFPLTVTSAQKNPTAFYLCASTTVQGRRQPQHFGDGTRLSIL.

The V gene is TRBV6-2 or TRBV6-3, the J gene TRBJ1-1, with D unresolved. Germline-derived CDR1 and CDR2 are MNHEY and SVGEGT. V lost 5 bases and J 3 bases, leaving 10 bases between the germline ends. This CDR3 has 13 amino acids. CDR3 amino acids: CASSLDTYTEAFF. The CDR3 DNA sequence: TGTGCCAGCAGTCTTGACACTTACACTGAAGCTTTCTTT.

The genes are TRBV19 and TRBJ1-1, with D uncertain. Germline CDR1 LNHDA, CDR2 SQIVND (reference sequence). The V and J ends lost 4 bases and 0 bases respectively, with 9 bases between them. This CDR3 is built from 14 residues. This CDR3 reads CASSTRTVNTEAFF. The DNA of the CDR3 is TGTGCCAGTAGTACGAGGACGGTGAACACTGAAGCTTTCTTT.

The chain links TRBV30 to TRBJ2-1; perhaps D is TRBD1 or TRBD2 (6 bases each). Per the germline V gene, CDR1 is GTSNPN and CDR2 is SVGIG (reference sequence). The germline V and J ends were trimmed by 3 bases and 8 bases, with 20 bases remaining between them. CDR3 size: 15 residues. Here the CDR3 reads CAWRGGTSVVHEQFF. The CDR3 DNA reads TGTGCCTGGAGAGGGGGGACTTCGGTGGTCCATGAGCAGTTCTTC.

The chain uses TRBV3-1 and TRBJ2-5, with TRBD2 identical over 8 bases. Germline-derived CDR1 and CDR2 are LGHDT and YNNKEL (reference sequence). The CDR3 is made up of 14 amino acids. J lost 4 bases, V lost 4 bases, and 5 bases had no gene match. The CDR3: CASSPSGSPETQYF. DNA of the CDR3: TGTGCCAGCAGCCCCAGCGGGAGCCCAGAGACCCAGTACTTC.

A single count supports this clonotype. This sequence joins TRBV5-1 and TRBJ1-1; D remains unclear. V lost 1 base and J lost 0, with 10 bases in between. The germline CDR1 and CDR2 sequences are SGHRS and YFSETQ. This CDR3 comprises 15 residues. The CDR3 DNA reads as TGCGCCAGCAGCTTGATTCCCGTCCTGAACACTGAAGCTTTCTTT. This encodes CASSLIPVLNTEAFF. The full variable domain, its missing parts supplied by reference TRBV5-1 and TRBJ1-1, is KAGVTQTPRYLIKTRGQQVTLSCSPISGHRSVSWYQQTPGQGLQFLFEYFSETQRNKGNFPGRFSGRQFSNSRSEMNVSTLELGDSALYLCASSLIPVLNTEAFFGQGTRLTVV.

The table lists this clonotype with a count of one. The V gene is TRBV3-1, the J gene TRBJ2-1, with 11 bases matching TRBD2. Germline V gene sequence: CDR1 LGHDT, CDR2 YNNKEL (reference sequence). The V segment lost 5 bases and the J segment 5 bases; nucleotides outside the gene matches: 5. CDR3 size: 15 residues. The CDR3 bases are TGTGCCAGCAGCTTCCTAGCGGGAGGTGACAATGAGCAGTTCTTC. Protein product: CASSFLAGGDNEQFF.